The T cell receptor beta chain described here comes from a study of blood T cell repertoires in COVID-19. Study in general: The United States, Italy and Spain were the sources of the acute and convalescent COVID-19 samples.

Original analysis: It was from reference gene primer amplification that nucleated cell counts were estimated. Clones were read by immunoSEQ multiplex PCR, and TCRdb kept only the in-frame ones, dropping some. That table gives V, J and clone size, and the DNA gave D and trimming. This sample has about 380,000 clones, with approximately 87% found just once. Clinical history as reported by participants underpinned cohort assignment. Either two negative PCRs, clearance, or symptom resolution qualified Cohort 3 donors as recovered. The TCR was taken from a man aged 25 to 40 who had recovered from COVID-19. Sequencing input: PBMCs or T cells enriched from blood (not recorded which).

The CDR3 is CATSDPRRDTGELFF. The CDR3 nucleotides are TGTGCCACCAGTGATCCACGACGGGACACCGGGGAGCTGTTTTTT. V and J are TRBV24-1 and TRBJ2-2; no reliable D call. Germline values: CDR1 KGHDR, CDR2 SFDVKD. The CDR3 is 15 amino acids. V lost 3 bases and J lost 3, with 10 bases in between.